This T cell receptor beta chain is drawn from a study of OX40 agonist ivuxolimab in advanced cancers. Study-wide context: Anti-PD-1, anti-PD-L1 or anti-CTLA-4 therapy given earlier was allowed, and approximately 43% had some. Study-wide results and caveats: Not determined was the antigen specificity of the expanded peripheral T cells.

In the case of this clone: As yet, its antigen is unknown.

The CDR3 covers 15 residues. V dropped 5 bases and J dropped 4 bases, with 18 bases sitting between them. The germline gives CDR1 SEHNR, CDR2 FQNEAQ (reference sequence). Libraries were prepared by immunoSEQ multiplex PCR; TCRdb keeps only in-frame clonotypes and omits some of them. The sample holds 65,000 to 95,000 clones, around nine tenths seen once. The rearrangement joins TRBV7-9 to TRBJ2-7; tentative D call: TRBD2 (5 bases). The material sequenced was CD4+ or CD8+ T cells sorted from blood, taken in a trial of the OX40 agonist ivuxolimab. The receptor comes from an adult with an advanced solid tumor such as melanoma, head and neck, liver or kidney cancer. The CDR3 protein is CASSLTGSSGYEQYF. The CDR3 nucleotides are TGTGCCAGCAGCCTAACCGGGTCTTCGGGGTACGAGCAGTACTTC.